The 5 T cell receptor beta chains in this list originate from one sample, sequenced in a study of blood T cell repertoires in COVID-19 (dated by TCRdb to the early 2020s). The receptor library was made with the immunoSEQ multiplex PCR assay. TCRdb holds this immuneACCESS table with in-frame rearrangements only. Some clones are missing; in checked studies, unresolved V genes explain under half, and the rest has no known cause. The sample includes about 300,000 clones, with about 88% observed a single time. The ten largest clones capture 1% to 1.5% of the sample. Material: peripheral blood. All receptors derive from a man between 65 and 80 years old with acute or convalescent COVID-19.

The CDR3 bases are TGTGCCACCTCAGACGGACTATGGGGCTACACCTTC. Amino acid sequence: CATSDGLWGYTF. This chain joins TRBV24-1 and TRBJ1-2, with unresolved D. The CDR3 consists of 12 residues. The germline CDR1 and CDR2 sequences are KGHDR and SFDVKD. V lost 9 bases and J 8 bases, leaving 15 bases between the germline ends.

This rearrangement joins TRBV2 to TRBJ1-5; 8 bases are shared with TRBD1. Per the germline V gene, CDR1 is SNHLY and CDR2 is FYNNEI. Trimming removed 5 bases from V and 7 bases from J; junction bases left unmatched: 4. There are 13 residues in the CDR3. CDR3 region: CASSQGAGQPQHF. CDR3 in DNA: TGTGCCAGCAGTCAGGGGGCAGGACAGCCCCAGCATTTT.

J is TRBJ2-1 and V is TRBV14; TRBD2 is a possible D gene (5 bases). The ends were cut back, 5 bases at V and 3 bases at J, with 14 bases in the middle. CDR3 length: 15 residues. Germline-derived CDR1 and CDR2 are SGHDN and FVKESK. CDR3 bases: TGTGCCAGCAGCGACGGGATCCAGCTCTACAATGAGCAGTTCTTC. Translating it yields CASSDGIQLYNEQFF.

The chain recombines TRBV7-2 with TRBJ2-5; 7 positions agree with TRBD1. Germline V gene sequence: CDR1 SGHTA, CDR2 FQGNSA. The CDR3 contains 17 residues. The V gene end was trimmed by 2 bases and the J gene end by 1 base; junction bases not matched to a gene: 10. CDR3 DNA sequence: TGTGCCAGCAGCTTAAAGGTACGGACAGGAGCCCAAGAGACCCAGTACTTC. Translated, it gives CASSLKVRTGAQETQYF.

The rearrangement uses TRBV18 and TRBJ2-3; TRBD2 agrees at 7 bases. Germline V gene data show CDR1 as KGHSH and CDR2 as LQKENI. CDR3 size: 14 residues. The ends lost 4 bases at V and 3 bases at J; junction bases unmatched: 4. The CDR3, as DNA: TGTGCCAGCTCACTACTAGCGCAAACAGATACGCAGTATTTT. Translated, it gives CASSLLAQTDTQYF.